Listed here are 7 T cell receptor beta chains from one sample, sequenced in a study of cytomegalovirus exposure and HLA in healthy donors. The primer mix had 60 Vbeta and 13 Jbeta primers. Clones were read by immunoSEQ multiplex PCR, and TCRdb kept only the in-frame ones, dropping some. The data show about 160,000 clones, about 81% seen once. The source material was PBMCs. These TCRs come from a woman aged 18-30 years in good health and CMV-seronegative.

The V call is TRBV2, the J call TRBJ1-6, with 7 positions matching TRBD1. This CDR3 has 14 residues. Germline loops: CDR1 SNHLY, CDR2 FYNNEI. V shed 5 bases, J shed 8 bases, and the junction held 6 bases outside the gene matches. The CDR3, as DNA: TGTGCCAGCAGTACGGACAGGCACTATTCACCCCTCCACTTT. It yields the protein CASSTDRHYSPLHF.

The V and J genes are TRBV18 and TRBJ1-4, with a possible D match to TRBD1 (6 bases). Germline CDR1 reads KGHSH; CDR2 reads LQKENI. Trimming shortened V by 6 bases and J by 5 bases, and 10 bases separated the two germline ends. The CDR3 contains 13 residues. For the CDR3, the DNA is TGTGCCAGCTCCTGGCAGGGGAATGAAAAACTGTTTTTT. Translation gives CASSWQGNEKLFF.

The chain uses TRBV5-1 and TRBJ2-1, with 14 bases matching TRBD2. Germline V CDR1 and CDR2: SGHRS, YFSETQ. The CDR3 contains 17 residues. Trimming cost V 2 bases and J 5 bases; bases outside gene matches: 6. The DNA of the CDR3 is TGCGCCAGCAGCTTCCGACTAGCGGGAGGGGCGGACAATGAGCAGTTCTTC. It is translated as CASSFRLAGGADNEQFF. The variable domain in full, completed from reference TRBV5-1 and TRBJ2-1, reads KAGVTQTPRYLIKTRGQQVTLSCSPISGHRSVSWYQQTPGQGLQFLFEYFSETQRNKGNFPGRFSGRQFSNSRSEMNVSTLELGDSALYLCASSFRLAGGADNEQFFGPGTRLTVL.

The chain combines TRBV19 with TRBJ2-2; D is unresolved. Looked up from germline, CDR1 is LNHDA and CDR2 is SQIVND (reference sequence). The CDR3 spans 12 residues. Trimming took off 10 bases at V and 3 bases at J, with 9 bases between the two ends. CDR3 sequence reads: CAIWSDTGELFF. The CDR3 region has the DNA TGTGCCATTTGGAGCGACACCGGGGAGCTGTTTTTT.

The CDR3 is CASSLTGGPFYEQYF. Here the CDR3 DNA reads TGTGCCAGCAGCCTAACAGGGGGGCCTTTCTACGAGCAGTACTTC. The V gene is TRBV11-2, the J gene TRBJ2-7, with TRBD1 matching 8 bases. Germline V CDR1 and CDR2: SGHAT, FQNNGV. CDR3 length: 15 amino acids. The junction had 9 bases not matched to a gene; V was cut back by 5 bases and J by 3 bases.

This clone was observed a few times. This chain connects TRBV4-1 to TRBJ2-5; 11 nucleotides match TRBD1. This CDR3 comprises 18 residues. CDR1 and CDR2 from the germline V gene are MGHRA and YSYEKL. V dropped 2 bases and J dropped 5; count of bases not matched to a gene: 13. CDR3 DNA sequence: TGCGCCAGCAGCCAAAAAATCAGGACAGGGGGCCATTGGGAGACCCAGTACTTC. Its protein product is CASSQKIRTGGHWETQYF.

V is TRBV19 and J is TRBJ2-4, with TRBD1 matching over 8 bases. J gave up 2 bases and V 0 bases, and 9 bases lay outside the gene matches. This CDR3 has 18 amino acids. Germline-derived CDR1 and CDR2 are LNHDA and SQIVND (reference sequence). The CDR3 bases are TGTGCCAGTAGTATAGATGGGACAGGTACTGTCACCAAAAACATTCAGTACTTC. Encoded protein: CASSIDGTGTVTKNIQYF.